The 30 T cell receptor beta chains listed next were all sequenced from one sample in a study of CXCR3-negative and CXCR3-positive naive CD8 T cells. Via 5' RACE with UMI labels, TRB cDNA libraries were prepared. TCRdb derives one entry per CDR3 protein from the 5' RACE reads, leaving out DNA. Its table records about 43,000 distinct CDR3 sequences. Sequencing was done on a sample of memory CD8+ T cells from blood. These receptors came from a human donor in good health. Some clones in this sample may be carry-over from other donors' samples.

The chain couples TRBV6-1 to TRBJ2-7. CDR1 is MNHNS and CDR2 is SASEGT in the germline V gene. The CDR3 covers 14 residues. The CDR3 sequence: CASRLLGVAYEQYF.

This rearrangement joins TRBV7-9 to TRBJ2-7; with no DNA, the TCRdb D assignment of TRBD1 cannot be verified. The CDR3 loop spans 16 amino acids. The germline V gene encodes CDR1 SEHNR and CDR2 FQNEAQ (reference sequence). The CDR3 spells CASSVRTGYLSYEQYF.

V and J are TRBV6-2 or TRBV6-3 and TRBJ2-2; as DNA is missing, the TRBD2 call by TCRdb cannot be tested. Per the germline V gene, CDR1 is MNHEY and CDR2 is SVGEGT. The CDR3 is 14 amino acids. CDR3 region: CASSSSGETGELFF.

V and J are TRBV14 and TRBJ1-2; TCRdb's D call, TRBD1, is unchecked because there is no DNA. CDR3 length equals 15 residues. Germline V gene lookup returns CDR1 SGHDN and CDR2 FVKESK. The CDR3 sequence: CASSSAMGTGRGYTF.

The chain joins TRBV29-1 to TRBJ2-1. This CDR3 has 11 residues. The germline V gene has CDR1 SQVTM and CDR2 ANQGSEA. The CDR3: CSVPSYNEQFF.

The rearrangement links TRBV19 to TRBJ1-1; TCRdb's D call, TRBD1, is unchecked because there is no DNA. This CDR3 is 15 amino acids long. Looked up from germline, CDR1 is LNHDA and CDR2 is SQIVND (reference sequence). CDR3 sequence: CASSILDRASTEAFF. The full variable domain, rest sourced from reference TRBV19 and TRBJ1-1, is DGGITQSPKYLFRKEGQNVTLSCEQNLNHDAMYWYRQDPGQGLRLIYYSQIVNDFQKGDIAEGYSVSREKKESFPLTVTSAQKNPTAFYLCASSILDRASTEAFFGQGTRLTVV.

The rearrangement joins TRBV30 to TRBJ1-4; TCRdb's D call of TRBD1 is untestable without DNA. Germline V gene sequence: CDR1 GTSNPN, CDR2 SVGIG (reference sequence). The CDR3 extends over 13 amino acids. CDR3 region: CAYQSGTNEKLFF.

The V and J genes are TRBV4-3 and TRBJ2-7; TCRdb proposes TRBD1, but this gene call is untestable without DNA. Germline CDR1 LGHNA, CDR2 YSLEER. The CDR3 loop spans 14 amino acids. The CDR3 here is CASSQSRHSYEQYF.

The chain joins TRBV20-1 to TRBJ2-1; the D call of TRBD2 rests on TCRdb alone, since no DNA is present to check it. The germline CDR1 and CDR2 sequences are DFQATT and SNEGSKA (reference sequence). The CDR3 has 16 residues. The CDR3 sequence: CSARGLAGGRYNEQFF.

The chain joins TRBV7-9 to TRBJ2-7; without DNA, the TCRdb call of TRBD1 cannot be checked. Germline loops: CDR1 SEHNR, CDR2 FQNEAQ (reference sequence). The CDR3 is made up of 14 amino acids. The CDR3 region is CASSPPGTGGEQYF. The entire variable domain, with the rest obtained from reference TRBV7-9 and TRBJ2-7, is as follows: DTGVSQNPRHKITKRGQNVTFRCDPISEHNRLYWYRQTLGQGPEFLTYFQNEAQLEKSRLLSDRFSAERPKGSFSTLEIQRTEQGDSAMYLCASSPPGTGGEQYFGPGTRLTVT.

The V and J genes are TRBV12-3 or TRBV12-4 and TRBJ1-6; TCRdb outputs TRBD1, but without DNA this stays unchecked. This CDR3 contains 14 residues. CDR3 residues: CASTQPGGASPLHF.

The chain employs TRBV13 and TRBJ2-1; TCRdb names TRBD1, which stays unverified in the absence of DNA. The germline V gene has CDR1 PRHDT and CDR2 FYEKMQ (reference sequence). The CDR3 has 17 residues. The CDR3 here is CASSTISAGATYNEQFF.

The chain combines TRBV20-1 with TRBJ2-5; without DNA, the TCRdb call of TRBD2 cannot be checked. The germline V gene encodes CDR1 DFQATT and CDR2 SNEGSKA (reference sequence). The CDR3 extends over 15 amino acids. CDR3 sequence reads: CSARDWDGLQETQYF.

The chain is built from TRBV7-9 and TRBJ2-2; TCRdb's D call, TRBD1, is unchecked because there is no DNA. The CDR3 runs to 16 residues. Germline V gene lookup returns CDR1 SEHNR and CDR2 FQNEAQ (reference sequence). Here the CDR3 reads CASRSLPRGDTGELFF.

V gene TRBV2 combines with J gene TRBJ2-7. There are 14 residues in the CDR3. Germline CDR1 is SNHLY and CDR2 is FYNNEI. The CDR3: CASSLTDRLYEQYF.

V and J are TRBV16 and TRBJ1-1. Germline CDR1 and CDR2: KGHSY and FQNENV. CDR3 length: 14 residues. The CDR3 spells CASSQDKGGTEAFF.

This rearrangement joins TRBV7-9 to TRBJ1-1. Germline V gene lookup returns CDR1 SEHNR and CDR2 FQNEAQ (reference sequence). The CDR3 runs to 14 residues. CDR3 in amino acids: CASSPARSNTEAFF.

The chain joins TRBV27 to TRBJ2-7; TCRdb's D gene call, TRBD1, goes unchecked for lack of DNA. The CDR3 is made up of 14 amino acids. Germline CDR1 and CDR2: MNHEY and SMNVEV (reference sequence). CDR3 protein: CASRSLTGSLGQYF.

This chain uses TRBV7-9 with TRBJ1-5; TCRdb gives TRBD1 as the D gene, but with no DNA this cannot be confirmed. This CDR3 spans 17 amino acids. The germline CDR1 and CDR2 sequences are SEHNR and FQNEAQ (reference sequence). Here the CDR3 reads CASSLDDRTYSNQPQHF.

The chain joins TRBV7-8 to TRBJ2-7; TCRdb returns TRBD1, unconfirmable since there is no DNA. The CDR3 is 14 amino acids. Germline CDR1 reads SGHVS; CDR2 reads FQNEAQ. CDR3 region: CASSLSGAAYEQYF.

The chain recombines TRBV6-6 with TRBJ2-5; as DNA is missing, the TRBD1 call by TCRdb cannot be tested. The CDR3 spans 15 residues. Germline CDR1 and CDR2: MNHNY and SVGAGI (reference sequence). This CDR3 reads CASSYLTGGGETQYF.

V gene TRBV20-1 combines with J gene TRBJ1-6; absent DNA, TCRdb's TRBD1 call cannot be checked. This CDR3 contains 14 residues. In germline, CDR1 is DFQATT, CDR2 SNEGSKA (reference sequence). Here the CDR3 reads CSAITGTENSPLHF.

The chain uses TRBV15 and TRBJ1-6; the TCRdb D gene call, TRBD1, has no DNA to confirm it. CDR1 is LNHNV, CDR2 YYDKDF, per germline (reference sequence). This CDR3 spans 14 amino acids. This CDR3 reads CATSPGQDYSPLHF.

V gene TRBV28 combines with J gene TRBJ2-5. The CDR3 is made up of 13 amino acids. The germline gives CDR1 MDHEN, CDR2 SYDVKM. CDR3 amino acids: CASSLGTPETQYF. Full variable domain (outside the CDR3, taken from reference TRBV28 and TRBJ2-5): DVKVTQSSRYLVKRTGEKVFLECVQDMDHENMFWYRQDPGLGLRLIYFSYDVKMKEKGDIPEGYSVSREKKERFSLILESASTNQTSMYLCASSLGTPETQYFGPGTRLLVL.

This chain uses TRBV4-3 with TRBJ1-1. CDR1 LGHNA and CDR2 YSLEER come from the germline V gene. This CDR3 has 16 amino acids. CDR3: CASSLQRALMNTEAFF.

The chain uses TRBV3-1 and TRBJ2-7; TCRdb's D call, TRBD2, is unchecked because there is no DNA. The germline gives CDR1 LGHDT, CDR2 YNNKEL (reference sequence). The CDR3 spans 19 residues. CDR3 sequence reads: CASSQDRETSGRRAYEQYF.

The chain links TRBV28 to TRBJ1-2; without DNA, the TCRdb call of TRBD1 cannot be checked. The germline gives CDR1 MDHEN, CDR2 SYDVKM. This CDR3 has 15 residues. CDR3 loop: CASSFPGQGNYGYTF.

This chain links TRBV28 with TRBJ2-3; absent DNA, TCRdb's TRBD1 call cannot be checked. The CDR3 covers 17 residues. The germline V gene has CDR1 MDHEN and CDR2 SYDVKM. The CDR3 loop reads CASSLLTGIVGTDTQYF.

The gene calls are TRBV25-1 and TRBJ1-1; the TRBD1 assignment by TCRdb is unverifiable without DNA. Germline CDR1 reads MGHDK; CDR2 reads SYGVNS. CDR3 size: 12 residues. The CDR3 sequence: CASSDTGREAFF.

V gene TRBV12-3 or TRBV12-4 combines with J gene TRBJ2-1; TCRdb lists TRBD1, though no DNA is available to test this call. The CDR3 runs 16 residues. The CDR3 is CASSHGGTESYNEQFF.